This TCR beta chain was sequenced during a study of blood T cell repertoires in COVID-19. Using immunoSEQ multiplex PCR, the repertoire was profiled, and TCRdb retains in-frame clones only, with some absent. The repertoire holds 310,000 or so clones, with approximately 90% as singletons. The length of the CDR3 is 17 residues. Deletions cut 7 bases from V and 7 bases from J, with 26 bases between. Germline values: CDR1 MDHEN, CDR2 SYDVKM. The chain has TRBV28 and TRBJ1-5; D not resolved. The sequence was obtained from a woman aged 50 to 60 who had recovered from COVID-19. The sequenced sample was peripheral blood. The chain's CDR3 is CASNPSPRIVGYQPQHF. The CDR3 nucleotides are TGTGCCAGCAACCCCTCTCCGCGGATTGTAGGATACCAGCCCCAGCATTTT.